The clone carrying this T cell receptor beta chain was counted many times. What it binds is not known. The record originates from a study of T-cell reconstitution after alpha-beta-depleted transplantation in children. The authors prepared the TCRbeta library with unique molecular identifiers. TCRdb itself ran the PCR reads through MiXCR, one entry per CDR3 protein. The sample records nearly 350,000 distinct CDR3 sequences, under 20% being singletons. General observations from the study: The origin of alpha-beta T cells about two months after transplant was reportedly several hundred expanded graft clones.

This CDR3 is built from 16 residues. Per germline, CDR1 SGHTA and CDR2 FQGNSA. V was clipped by 2 bases and J by 1 base, with 12 bases between them. This clonotype was sampled from a male patient aged 2 to 9 who had a stem cell transplant for acute lymphoblastic leukemia, so the T cells may come from the graft donor. This chain links TRBV7-2 with TRBJ1-3; the D is unclear. The source was PBMCs, mostly from graft donor cells, collected 360 days after TCRalphabeta/CD19-depleted stem cell transplant. The CDR3 here is CASSLLKGWSGNTIYF. As DNA, the CDR3 is TGTGCCAGCAGCTTATTAAAAGGGTGGTCTGGAAACACCATATATTTT.